The source of this T cell receptor beta chain is a study of memory CD4+ T cells and cytomegalovirus serostatus. About the study: Donors were healthy Belgian adults, some 10 CMV seropositive and fewer than 30 seronegative.

The sort gate was single viable CD3+CD4+CD8-CD45RO+ cells for memory CD4+ T cells. Serum IgG to CMV pp150, pp28, p38 and p52 defined serostatus. Positive selection with CD4 microbeads enriched total CD4+ T cells. CDR3 size: 15 residues. Trimming left V 1 base short and J 2 bases short, with 6 bases between. Germline V gene data show CDR1 as SGHTA and CDR2 as FQGNSA. Sequencing was performed with immunoSEQ multiplex PCR; in TCRdb, only in-frame clones are kept and a portion is missing. The sample has approximately 52,000 clones, just under 80% seen once. Sequenced sample: memory CD4+ T cells from blood. This TCR derives from an adult in good health and CMV-seronegative. The chain joins TRBV7-2 to TRBJ2-6; TRBD1 is a possible D gene (5 bases). The CDR3 nucleotides read TGTGCCAGCAGCTTAGGGGGCACTGGGGCCAACGTCCTGACTTTC. Amino acid sequence: CASSLGGTGANVLTF.